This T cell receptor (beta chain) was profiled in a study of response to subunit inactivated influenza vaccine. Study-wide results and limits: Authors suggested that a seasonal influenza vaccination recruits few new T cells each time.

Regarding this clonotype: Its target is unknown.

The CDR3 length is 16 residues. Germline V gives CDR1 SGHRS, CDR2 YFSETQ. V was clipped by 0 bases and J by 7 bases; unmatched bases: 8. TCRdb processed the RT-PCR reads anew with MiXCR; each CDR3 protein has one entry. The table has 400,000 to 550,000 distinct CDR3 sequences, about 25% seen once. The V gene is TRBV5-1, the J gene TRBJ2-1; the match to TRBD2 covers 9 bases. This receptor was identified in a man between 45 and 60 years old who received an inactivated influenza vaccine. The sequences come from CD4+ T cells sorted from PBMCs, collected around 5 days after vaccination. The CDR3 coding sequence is TGCGCCAGCAGCTTGGCCGGCGGGAGGGCCGGGAATGAGCAGTTCTTC. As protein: CASSLAGGRAGNEQFF.